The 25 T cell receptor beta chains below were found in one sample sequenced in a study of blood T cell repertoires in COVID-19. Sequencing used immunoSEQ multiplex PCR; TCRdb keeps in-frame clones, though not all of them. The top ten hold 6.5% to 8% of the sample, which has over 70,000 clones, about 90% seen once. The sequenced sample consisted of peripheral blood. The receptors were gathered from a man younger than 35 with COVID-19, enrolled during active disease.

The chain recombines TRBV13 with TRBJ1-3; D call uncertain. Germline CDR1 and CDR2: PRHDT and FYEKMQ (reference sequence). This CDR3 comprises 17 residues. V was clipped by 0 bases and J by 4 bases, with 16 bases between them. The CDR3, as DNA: TGTGCCAGCAGCTTAGGCCGGGGAACGTGGGAGGGAAACACCATATATTTT. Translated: CASSLGRGTWEGNTIYF.

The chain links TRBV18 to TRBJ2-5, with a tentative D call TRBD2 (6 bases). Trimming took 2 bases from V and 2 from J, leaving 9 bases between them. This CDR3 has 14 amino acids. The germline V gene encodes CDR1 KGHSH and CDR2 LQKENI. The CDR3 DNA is TGTGCCAGCTCACCAGGGACTCAGCAAGAGACCCAGTACTTC. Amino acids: CASSPGTQQETQYF.

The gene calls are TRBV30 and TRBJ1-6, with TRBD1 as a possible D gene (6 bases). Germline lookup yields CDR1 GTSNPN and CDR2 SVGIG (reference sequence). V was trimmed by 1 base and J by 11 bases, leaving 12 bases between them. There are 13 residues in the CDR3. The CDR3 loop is CAWSAGVGPPLHF. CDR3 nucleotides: TGTGCCTGGAGTGCAGGGGTAGGGCCACCCCTCCACTTT.

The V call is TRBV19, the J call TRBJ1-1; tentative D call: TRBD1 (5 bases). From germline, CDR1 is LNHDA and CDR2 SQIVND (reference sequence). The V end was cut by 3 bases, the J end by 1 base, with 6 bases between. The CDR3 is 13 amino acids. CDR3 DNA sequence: TGTGCCAGTAGTATGGGGGGGAACACTGAAGCTTTCTTT. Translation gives CASSMGGNTEAFF.

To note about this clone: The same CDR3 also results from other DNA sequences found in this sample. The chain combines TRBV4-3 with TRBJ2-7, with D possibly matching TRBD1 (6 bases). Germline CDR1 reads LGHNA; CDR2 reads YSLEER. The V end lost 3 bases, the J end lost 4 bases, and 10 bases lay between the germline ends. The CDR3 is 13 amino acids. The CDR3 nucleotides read TGCGCCAGCAGCCAGACACAGGGTTACGAGCAGTACTTC. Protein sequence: CASSQTQGYEQYF.

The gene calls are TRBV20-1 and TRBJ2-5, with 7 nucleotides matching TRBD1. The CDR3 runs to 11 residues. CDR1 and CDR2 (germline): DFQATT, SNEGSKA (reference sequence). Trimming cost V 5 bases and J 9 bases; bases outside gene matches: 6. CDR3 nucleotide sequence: TGCAGTGCTTCGACAGGGAGTCCCCAGTACTTC. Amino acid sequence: CSASTGSPQYF.

This chain's CDR3 is CAGASGSFGDTQYF. The CDR3 nucleotides are TGTGCGGGTGCTAGCGGGAGTTTCGGCGATACGCAGTATTTT. The chain links TRBV2 to TRBJ2-3; 10 bases match TRBD2. The length of the CDR3 is 14 residues. In germline, CDR1 is SNHLY, CDR2 FYNNEI.

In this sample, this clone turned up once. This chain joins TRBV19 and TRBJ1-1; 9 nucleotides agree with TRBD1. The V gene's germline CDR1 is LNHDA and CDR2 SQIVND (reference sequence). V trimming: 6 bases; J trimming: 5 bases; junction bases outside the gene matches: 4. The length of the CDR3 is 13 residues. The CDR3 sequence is CASSWDRETEAFF. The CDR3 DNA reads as TGTGCCAGTAGCTGGGACAGGGAGACTGAAGCTTTCTTT.

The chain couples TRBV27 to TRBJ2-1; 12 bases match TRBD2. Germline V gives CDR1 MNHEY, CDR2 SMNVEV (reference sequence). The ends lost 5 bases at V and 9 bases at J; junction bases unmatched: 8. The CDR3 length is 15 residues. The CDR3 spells CASSPGLAGSIEQFF. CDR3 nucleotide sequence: TGTGCCAGCAGTCCCGGACTAGCGGGAAGCATTGAGCAGTTCTTC.

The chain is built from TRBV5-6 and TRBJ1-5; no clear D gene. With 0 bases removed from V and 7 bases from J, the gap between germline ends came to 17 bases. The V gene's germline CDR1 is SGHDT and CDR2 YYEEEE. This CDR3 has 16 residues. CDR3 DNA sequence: TGTGCCAGCAGCTTGGACAGCCCTATCGTGAGCCAGCCCCAGCATTTT. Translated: CASSLDSPIVSQPQHF.

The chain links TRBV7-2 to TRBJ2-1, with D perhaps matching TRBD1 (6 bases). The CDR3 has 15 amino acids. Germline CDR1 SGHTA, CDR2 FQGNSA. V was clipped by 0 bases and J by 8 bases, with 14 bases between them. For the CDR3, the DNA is TGTGCCAGCAGCTTAGCCCTCACAGGGAAACATGAGCAGTTCTTC. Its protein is CASSLALTGKHEQFF.

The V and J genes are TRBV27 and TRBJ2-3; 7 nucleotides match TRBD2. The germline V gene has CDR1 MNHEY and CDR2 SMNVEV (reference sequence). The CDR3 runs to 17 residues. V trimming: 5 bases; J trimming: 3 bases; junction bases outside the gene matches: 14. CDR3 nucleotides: TGTGCCAGCAGTGGTTTTGGCGCGGGAGTGCGGACAGATACGCAGTATTTT. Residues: CASSGFGAGVRTDTQYF.

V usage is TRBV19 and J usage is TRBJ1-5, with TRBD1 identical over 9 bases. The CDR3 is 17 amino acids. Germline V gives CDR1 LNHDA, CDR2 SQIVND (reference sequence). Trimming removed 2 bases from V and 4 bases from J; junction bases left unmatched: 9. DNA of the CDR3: TGTGCCAGTAGTATATCCCGGGACAGGGCTTTAAATCAGCCCCAGCATTTT. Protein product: CASSISRDRALNQPQHF.

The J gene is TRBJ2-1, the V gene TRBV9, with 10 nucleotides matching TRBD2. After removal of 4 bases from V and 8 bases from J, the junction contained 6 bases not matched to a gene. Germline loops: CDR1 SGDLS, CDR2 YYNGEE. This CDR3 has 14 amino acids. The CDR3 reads CASSTWTSGDEQFF. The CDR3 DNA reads TGTGCCAGCAGCACATGGACTAGCGGCGATGAGCAGTTCTTC.

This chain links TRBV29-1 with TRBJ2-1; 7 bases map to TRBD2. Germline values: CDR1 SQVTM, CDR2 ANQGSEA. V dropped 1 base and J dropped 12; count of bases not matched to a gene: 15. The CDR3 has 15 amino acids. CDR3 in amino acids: CSVEGTPGLNMGQFF. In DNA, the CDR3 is TGCAGCGTTGAAGGAACCCCGGGACTAAATATGGGGCAGTTCTTC.

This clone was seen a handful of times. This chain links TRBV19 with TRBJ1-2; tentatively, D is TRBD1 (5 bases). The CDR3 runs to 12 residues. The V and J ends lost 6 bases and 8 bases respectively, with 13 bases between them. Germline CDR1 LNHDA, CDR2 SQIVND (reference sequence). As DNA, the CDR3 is TGTGCCAGTAGCCTCAGGGAGGGCGGCTACACCTTC. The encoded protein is CASSLREGGYTF.

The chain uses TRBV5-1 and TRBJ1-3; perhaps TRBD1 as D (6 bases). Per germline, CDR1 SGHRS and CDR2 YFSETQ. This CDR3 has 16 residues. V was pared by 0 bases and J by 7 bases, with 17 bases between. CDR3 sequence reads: CASSLAPGTYSNTIYF. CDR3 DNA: TGCGCCAGCAGCTTGGCCCCCGGGACATACTCCAACACCATATATTTT. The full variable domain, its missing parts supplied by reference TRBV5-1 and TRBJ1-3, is KAGVTQTPRYLIKTRGQQVTLSCSPISGHRSVSWYQQTPGQGLQFLFEYFSETQRNKGNFPGRFSGRQFSNSRSEMNVSTLELGDSALYLCASSLAPGTYSNTIYFGEGSWLTVV.

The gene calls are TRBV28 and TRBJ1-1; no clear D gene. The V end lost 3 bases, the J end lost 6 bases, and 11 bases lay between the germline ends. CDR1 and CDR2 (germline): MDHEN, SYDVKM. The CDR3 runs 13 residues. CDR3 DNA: TGTGCCAGCAGTTTTGGTAGGCTAGCTGAAGCTTTCTTT. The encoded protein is CASSFGRLAEAFF. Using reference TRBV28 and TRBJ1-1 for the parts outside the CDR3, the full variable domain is DVKVTQSSRYLVKRTGEKVFLECVQDMDHENMFWYRQDPGLGLRLIYFSYDVKMKEKGDIPEGYSVSREKKERFSLILESASTNQTSMYLCASSFGRLAEAFFGQGTRLTVV.

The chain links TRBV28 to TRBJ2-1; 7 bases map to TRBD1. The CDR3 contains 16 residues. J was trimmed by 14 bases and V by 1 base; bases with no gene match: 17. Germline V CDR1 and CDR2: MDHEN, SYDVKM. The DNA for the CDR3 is TGTGCCAGCAGTTTATATGTAGAGGGGACAGCAGGTGGGGAGTTCTTC. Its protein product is CASSLYVEGTAGGEFF.

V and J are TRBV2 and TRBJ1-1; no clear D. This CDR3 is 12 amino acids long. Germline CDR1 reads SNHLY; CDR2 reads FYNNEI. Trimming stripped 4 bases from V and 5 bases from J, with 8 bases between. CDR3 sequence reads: CASSVQITEAFF. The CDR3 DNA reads TGTGCCAGCAGTGTCCAGATTACTGAAGCTTTCTTT.

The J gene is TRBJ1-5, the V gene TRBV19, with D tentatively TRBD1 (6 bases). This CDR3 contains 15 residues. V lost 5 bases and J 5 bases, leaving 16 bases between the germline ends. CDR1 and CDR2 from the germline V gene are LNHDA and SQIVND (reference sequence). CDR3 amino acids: CASSGGSSGHQPQHF. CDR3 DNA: TGTGCCAGTAGTGGGGGCTCCTCGGGCCATCAGCCCCAGCATTTT.

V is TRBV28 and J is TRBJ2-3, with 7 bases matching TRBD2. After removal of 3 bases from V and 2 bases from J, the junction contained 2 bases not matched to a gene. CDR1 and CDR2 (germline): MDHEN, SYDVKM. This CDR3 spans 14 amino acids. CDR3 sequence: CASSFAGVTDTQYF. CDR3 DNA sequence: TGTGCCAGCAGTTTCGCGGGAGTCACAGATACGCAGTATTTT.

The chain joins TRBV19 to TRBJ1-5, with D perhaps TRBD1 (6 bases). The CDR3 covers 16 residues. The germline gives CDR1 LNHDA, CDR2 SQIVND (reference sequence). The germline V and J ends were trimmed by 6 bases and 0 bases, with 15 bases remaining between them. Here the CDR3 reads CASSSGQGYSNQPQHF. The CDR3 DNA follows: TGTGCCAGTAGCTCGGGACAAGGGTATAGCAATCAGCCCCAGCATTTT.

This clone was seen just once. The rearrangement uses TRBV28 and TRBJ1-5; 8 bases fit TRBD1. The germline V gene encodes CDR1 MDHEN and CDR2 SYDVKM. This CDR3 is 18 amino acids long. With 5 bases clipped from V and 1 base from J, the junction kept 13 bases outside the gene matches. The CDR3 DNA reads TGTGCCAGCAGTCGTCCGGGACAGGTAGCACCCAGCAATCAGCCCCAGCATTTT. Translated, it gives CASSRPGQVAPSNQPQHF.

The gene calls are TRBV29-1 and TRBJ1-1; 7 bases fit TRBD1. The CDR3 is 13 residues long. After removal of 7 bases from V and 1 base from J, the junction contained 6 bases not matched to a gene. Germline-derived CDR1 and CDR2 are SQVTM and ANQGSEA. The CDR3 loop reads CSGGQVSNTEAFF. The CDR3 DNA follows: TGCAGCGGTGGACAGGTCTCGAACACTGAAGCTTTCTTT.